This T cell receptor beta chain was found in a study of shared clonotypes between healthy human individuals. Whole-study context: Plates per donor: three CD4 naive, three CD4 memory, two CD8 naive, one CD8 memory. Study results and caveats: Rarefaction showed that sequencing of sorted subsets was incomplete (despite large depth). Generally, estimated richness proved larger in naive subsets than it did in memory subsets. Clonotypes shared by all four sorted-subset donors had higher generation probabilities than non-shared clonotypes.

Per germline, CDR1 SGDLS and CDR2 YYNGEE. With 2 bases removed from V and 5 bases from J, the gap between germline ends came to 2 bases. The CDR3 runs 11 residues. The naive CD8 subset, CD45RO-negative cells positively selected for CCR7, excluded terminally differentiated effector memory CD45RA+ cells. The assay was immunoSEQ multiplex PCR, and TCRdb's table has in-frame clones only and misses some. This sample has about 680,000 clones, with 92% found just once. This clone came up a few times. Its antigen is still unknown. The sample has other DNA sequences that encode this CDR3 too. The V call is TRBV9, the J call TRBJ2-1, with D unclear. The sequence came from a man under 40 in good health. Sequencing used naive CD8+ T cells sorted from blood. The CDR3 bases are TGTGCCAGCAGCGTTAACAATGAGCAGTTCTTC. Translated: CASSVNNEQFF.